A single sample gave rise to the 12 T cell receptor beta chains below, sequenced in a study of CD8 T cells in ankylosing spondylitis. Study-level findings and limits: There was a TCR beta motif, made of several highly homologous variants, that appeared characteristic of ankylosing spondylitis blood.

TCRdb reprocessed the 5' RACE reads via MiXCR and lists one record per CDR3 protein. Of 330,000 or so distinct CDR3 sequences listed, roughly 8% are singletons. These receptors have no identified antigens. Material for sequencing was blood, either unsorted or a sorted T cell fraction (not recorded which). The origin of the receptors is a male donor with ankylosing spondylitis.

This clonotype came up a few times. The rearrangement links TRBV25-1 to TRBJ2-1; the D gene is possibly TRBD1 (6 bases). CDR1 MGHDK and CDR2 SYGVNS come from the germline V gene. The CDR3 extends over 14 amino acids. The V gene lost 5 bases and the J gene lost 5 bases, with 13 bases spanning the gap. The CDR3 sequence is CASSLWGQHNEQFF. The DNA for the CDR3 is TGTGCCAGCAGTCTCTGGGGGCAGCACAATGAGCAGTTCTTC.

This clonotype was seen ten or more times. The rearrangement links TRBV30 to TRBJ2-5; 8 nucleotides line up with TRBD2. J was trimmed by 7 bases and V by 2 bases; bases with no gene match: 12. The CDR3 spans 15 residues. Germline loops: CDR1 GTSNPN, CDR2 SVGIG (reference sequence). The CDR3 reads CAWSSPGLGIGTQYF. CDR3 nucleotide sequence: TGTGCCTGGAGTTCGCCGGGACTAGGAATTGGGACCCAGTACTTC.

This clonotype has just a few counts. This chain uses TRBV29-1 with TRBJ1-1; the match to TRBD1 covers 7 bases. Germline assignment: CDR1 SQVTM and CDR2 ANQGSEA. V dropped 4 bases and J dropped 3; count of bases not matched to a gene: 2. The CDR3 runs to 12 residues. DNA of the CDR3: TGCAGCGTTGGGACAGGTGACACTGAAGCTTTCTTT. Translated, it gives CSVGTGDTEAFF. Complete variable domain (other parts from reference TRBV29-1 and TRBJ1-1): SAVISQKPSRDICQRGTSLTIQCQVDSQVTMMFWYRQQPGQSLTLIATANQGSEATYESGFVIDKFPISRPNLTFSTLTVSNMSPEDSSIYLCSVGTGDTEAFFGQGTRLTVV.

The chain employs TRBV5-1 and TRBJ1-1; D possibly corresponds to TRBD1 (5 bases). The CDR3 is made up of 15 amino acids. Germline V gene lookup returns CDR1 SGHRS and CDR2 YFSETQ. The V end lost 0 bases, the J end lost 0 bases, and 9 bases lay between the germline ends. CDR3: CASSLGGGVNTEAFF. The DNA of the CDR3 is TGCGCCAGCAGCTTGGGGGGAGGGGTGAACACTGAAGCTTTCTTT.

This clonotype was picked up many times. This sequence joins TRBV6-4 and TRBJ2-3; 12 positions match TRBD2. The ends lost 6 bases at V and 6 bases at J; junction bases unmatched: 7. Germline assignment: CDR1 MRHNA and CDR2 SNTAGT. The CDR3 has 15 residues. CDR3: CASSRTSGNVDTQYF. The CDR3 nucleotides are TGTGCCAGCAGCCGGACTAGCGGGAATGTTGATACGCAGTATTTT.

The table lists this clonotype with many counts. The chain combines TRBV28 with TRBJ1-1; weak D call: TRBD1 (5 bases). This CDR3 has 15 residues. Trimming pared 2 bases from V and 4 bases from J, leaving 14 bases between. Germline CDR1 and CDR2: MDHEN and SYDVKM. The CDR3 DNA reads TGTGCCAGCAGTTTAAATTCGGTGGGGCGCACTGAAGCTTTCTTT. This gives the protein CASSLNSVGRTEAFF.

At least ten counts were recorded for this clonotype. V gene TRBV29-1 combines with J gene TRBJ2-7; 7 nucleotides line up with TRBD1. Germline V gene lookup returns CDR1 SQVTM and CDR2 ANQGSEA. With 8 bases clipped from V and 0 bases from J, the junction kept 7 bases outside the gene matches. This CDR3 has 13 residues. This chain's CDR3 is CSTRQGSSYEQYF. CDR3 in DNA: TGCAGCACACGACAGGGCAGCTCCTACGAGCAGTACTTC.

This clonotype was recorded a few times. The chain couples TRBV7-3 to TRBJ2-3, with D unresolved. Trimming took off 4 bases at V and 5 bases at J, with 13 bases between the two ends. This CDR3 region has 14 residues. Germline V lookup: CDR1 SGHTA, CDR2 FQGTGA. This chain's CDR3 is CASSSGRAGDTQYF. DNA for the CDR3: TGTGCCAGCAGCTCTGGACGGGCAGGAGATACGCAGTATTTT.

The chain couples TRBV7-2 to TRBJ2-7; maybe TRBD2 (6 bases). With 4 bases removed from V and 5 bases from J, the gap between germline ends came to 21 bases. The CDR3 is 16 amino acids. The V gene's germline CDR1 is SGHTA and CDR2 FQGNSA. The CDR3 DNA reads as TGTGCCAGCAGCTCAAGCCGTGGCGGGGCGTACCACGAGCAGTACTTC. Amino acid sequence: CASSSSRGGAYHEQYF. The whole variable domain, remainder taken from reference TRBV7-2 and TRBJ2-7, is GAGVSQSPSNKVTEKGKDVELRCDPISGHTALYWYRQSLGQGLEFLIYFQGNSAPDKSGLPSDRFSAERTGGSVSTLTIQRTQQEDSAVYLCASSSSRGGAYHEQYFGPGTRLTVT.

The chain is built from TRBV29-1 and TRBJ2-7; the match to TRBD2 covers 11 bases. CDR3 size: 15 residues. Germline CDR1 reads SQVTM; CDR2 reads ANQGSEA. The junction had 11 bases not matched to a gene; V was cut back by 6 bases and J by 4 bases. The CDR3 loop is CSVTLSGRAGYEQYF. The CDR3 DNA follows: TGCAGCGTGACCCTTAGCGGGAGGGCCGGTTACGAGCAGTACTTC.

The CDR3 DNA reads TGTGCCAGCTCACCCAGAAATCTCGACTACGAGCAGTACTTC. Translated, it gives CASSPRNLDYEQYF. V and J are TRBV18 and TRBJ2-7; D is ambiguous. The V gene's germline CDR1 is KGHSH and CDR2 LQKENI. V was clipped by 3 bases and J by 3 bases, with 12 bases between them. This CDR3 comprises 14 residues.

V gene TRBV6-5 combines with J gene TRBJ1-6, with D tentatively TRBD1 (5 bases). The CDR3 is 15 residues long. The germline V and J ends were trimmed by 2 bases and 8 bases, with 13 bases remaining between them. Germline V gives CDR1 MNHEY, CDR2 SVGAGI. The CDR3 DNA reads TGTGCCAGCAGTTACCGGGACGGAGGCGATTCACCCCTCCACTTT. The encoded protein is CASSYRDGGDSPLHF.